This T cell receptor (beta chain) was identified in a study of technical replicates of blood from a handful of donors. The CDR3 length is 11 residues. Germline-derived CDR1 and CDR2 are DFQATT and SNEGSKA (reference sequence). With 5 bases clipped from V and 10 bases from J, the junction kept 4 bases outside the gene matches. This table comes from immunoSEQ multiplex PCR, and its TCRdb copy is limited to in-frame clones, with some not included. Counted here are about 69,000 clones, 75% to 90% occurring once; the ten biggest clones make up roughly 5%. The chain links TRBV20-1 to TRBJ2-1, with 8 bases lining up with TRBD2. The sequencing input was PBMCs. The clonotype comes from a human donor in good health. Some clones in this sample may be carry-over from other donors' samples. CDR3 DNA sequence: TGCAGTGCTGGGACTAGGCTGGAGCAGTTCTTC. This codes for CSAGTRLEQFF.